This T cell receptor beta chain emerged from a study of control samples from healthy donors and cancer patients. This table comes from immunoSEQ multiplex PCR, and its TCRdb copy is limited to in-frame clones, with some not included. The sample holds some 64,000 clones, 75% to 95% seen once. The CDR3 is made up of 12 amino acids. CDR1 SEHNR and CDR2 FQNEAQ come from the germline V gene (reference sequence). Deletions cut 3 bases from V and 11 bases from J, with 13 bases between. The receptor's source is a woman between 45 and 65 years old with colorectal cancer. The J gene is TRBJ1-1, the V gene TRBV7-9; the D gene is possibly TRBD1 (5 bases). The material sequenced was PBMCs. In nucleotides, the CDR3 is TGTGCCAGCAGCTTCTTTGGGACCCCTGCTTTCTTT. Translation gives CASSFFGTPAFF.